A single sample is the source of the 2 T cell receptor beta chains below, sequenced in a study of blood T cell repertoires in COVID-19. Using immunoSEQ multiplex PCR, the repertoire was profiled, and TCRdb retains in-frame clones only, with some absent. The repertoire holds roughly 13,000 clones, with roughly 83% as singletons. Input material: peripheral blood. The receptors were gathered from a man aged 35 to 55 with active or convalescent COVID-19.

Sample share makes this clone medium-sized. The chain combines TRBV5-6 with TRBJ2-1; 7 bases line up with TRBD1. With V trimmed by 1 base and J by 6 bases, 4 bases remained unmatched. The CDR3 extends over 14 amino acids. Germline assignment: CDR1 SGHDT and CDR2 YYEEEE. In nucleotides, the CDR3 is TGTGCCAGCAGCTTGCTTAACAGGGGCAATGAGCAGTTCTTC. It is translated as CASSLLNRGNEQFF.

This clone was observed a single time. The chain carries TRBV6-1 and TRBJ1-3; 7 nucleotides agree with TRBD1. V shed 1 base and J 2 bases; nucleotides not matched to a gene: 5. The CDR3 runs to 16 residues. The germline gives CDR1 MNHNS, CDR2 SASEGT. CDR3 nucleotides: TGTGCCAGCAGTGAAGAACGACAGGGTGCTGGAAACACCATATATTTT. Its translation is CASSEERQGAGNTIYF.